This T cell receptor (beta chain) came from a study of vaccination effects on CD4 cells after COVID-19. Notes on this clone: The antigen is not known.

Data came from immunoSEQ multiplex PCR; TCRdb stores just in-frame clones and leaves some out. Among more than 20,000 clones, less than 75% were seen once, and the ten largest hold 7% to 10%. With the ViraFEST assay, the study expanded antigen-specific CD4+ T cells using viral peptide pools, then sequenced them. Investigators separated out CD4+ T cells once approximately 10 days of culture had passed. Each participant was given two doses of one vaccine (BNT162b2 or mRNA-1273). The input for sequencing was CD4+ T cells from PBMCs cultured with SARS-CoV-2 spike peptides, taken after COVID-19 vaccination. The receptor was derived from a human donor who received a COVID-19 vaccine.

DNA of the CDR3: TGTGCCAGCAGTCCGACCAGGGGTACTGGAAACACCATATATTTT. Translating it yields CASSPTRGTGNTIYF. The chain uses TRBV27 and TRBJ1-3; a weak D match, TRBD1 (6 bases). The V end was cut by 5 bases, the J end by 2 bases, with 13 bases between. The CDR3 sequence is 15 residues long. Germline V gene sequence: CDR1 MNHEY, CDR2 SMNVEV (reference sequence).